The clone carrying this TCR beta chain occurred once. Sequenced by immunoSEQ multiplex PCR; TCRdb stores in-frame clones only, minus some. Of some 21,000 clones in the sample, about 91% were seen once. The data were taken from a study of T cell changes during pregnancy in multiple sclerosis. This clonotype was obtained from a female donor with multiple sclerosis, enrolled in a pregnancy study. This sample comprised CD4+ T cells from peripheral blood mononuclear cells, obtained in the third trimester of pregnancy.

The CDR3 region has the DNA TGTGCCAGTAGTTTCACTCCCTCTCGGTATCCCCAGCATTTT. It yields the protein CASSFTPSRYPQHF. The chain uses TRBV19 and TRBJ1-5; D remains unclear. Germline assignment: CDR1 LNHDA and CDR2 SQIVND (reference sequence). The CDR3 has 14 amino acids. V lost 5 bases and J 10 bases, leaving 18 bases between the germline ends.